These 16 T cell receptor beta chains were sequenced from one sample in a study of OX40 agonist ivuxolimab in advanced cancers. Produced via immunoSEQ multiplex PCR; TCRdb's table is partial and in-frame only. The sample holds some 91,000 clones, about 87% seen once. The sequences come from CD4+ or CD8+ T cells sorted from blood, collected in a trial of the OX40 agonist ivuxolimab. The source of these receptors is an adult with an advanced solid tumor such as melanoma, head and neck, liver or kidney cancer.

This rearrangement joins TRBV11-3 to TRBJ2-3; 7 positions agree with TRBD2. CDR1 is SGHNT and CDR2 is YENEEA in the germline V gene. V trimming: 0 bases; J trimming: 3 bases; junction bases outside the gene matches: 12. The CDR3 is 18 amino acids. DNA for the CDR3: TGTGCCAGCAGCTTAGATCATATTGAGGCGGGAGTAACAGATACGCAGTATTTT. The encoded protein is CASSLDHIEAGVTDTQYF.

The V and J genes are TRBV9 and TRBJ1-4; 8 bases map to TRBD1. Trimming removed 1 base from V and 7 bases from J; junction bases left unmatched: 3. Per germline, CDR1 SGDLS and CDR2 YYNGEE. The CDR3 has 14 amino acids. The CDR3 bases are TGTGCCAGCAGCGTACCGGGGACAGGTGAAAAACTGTTTTTT. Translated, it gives CASSVPGTGEKLFF.

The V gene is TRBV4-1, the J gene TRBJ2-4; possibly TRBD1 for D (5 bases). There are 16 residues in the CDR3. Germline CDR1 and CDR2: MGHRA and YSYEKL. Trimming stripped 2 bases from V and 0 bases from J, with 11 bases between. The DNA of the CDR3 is TGCGCCAGCAGCCAAATTTGGGGCCTAGCCAAAAACATTCAGTACTTC. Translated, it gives CASSQIWGLAKNIQYF.

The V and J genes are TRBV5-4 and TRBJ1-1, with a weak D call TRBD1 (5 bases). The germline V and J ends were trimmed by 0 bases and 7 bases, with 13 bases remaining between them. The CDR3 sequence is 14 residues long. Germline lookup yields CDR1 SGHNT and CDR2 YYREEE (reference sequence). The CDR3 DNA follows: TGTGCCAGCAGCTTGGGAGGGGTCATGGGTGAAGCTTTCTTT. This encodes CASSLGGVMGEAFF.

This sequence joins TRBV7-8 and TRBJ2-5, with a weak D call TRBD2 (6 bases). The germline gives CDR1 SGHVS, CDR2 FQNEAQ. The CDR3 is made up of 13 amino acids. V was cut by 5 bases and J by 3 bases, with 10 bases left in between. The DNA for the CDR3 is TGTGCCAGCAGCCGGGGGAGTGAAGAGACCCAGTACTTC. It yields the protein CASSRGSEETQYF.

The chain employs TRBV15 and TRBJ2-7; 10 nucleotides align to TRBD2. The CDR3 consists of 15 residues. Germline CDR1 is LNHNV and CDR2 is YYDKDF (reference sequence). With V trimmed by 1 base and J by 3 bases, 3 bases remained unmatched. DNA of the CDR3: TGTGCCACCAGCAGAGTAGCTAGCGGGAGCTACGAGCAGTACTTC. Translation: CATSRVASGSYEQYF.

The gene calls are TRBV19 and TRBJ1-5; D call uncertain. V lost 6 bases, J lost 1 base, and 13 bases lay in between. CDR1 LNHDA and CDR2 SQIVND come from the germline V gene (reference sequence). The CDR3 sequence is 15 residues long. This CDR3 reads CASSTREGSNQPQHF. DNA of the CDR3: TGTGCCAGTAGCACGAGGGAAGGGAGCAATCAGCCCCAGCATTTT.

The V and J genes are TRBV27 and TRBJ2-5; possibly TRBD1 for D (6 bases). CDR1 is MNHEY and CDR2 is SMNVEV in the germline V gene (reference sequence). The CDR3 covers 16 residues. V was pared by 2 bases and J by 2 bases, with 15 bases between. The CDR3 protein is CASSLEFRGPQETQYF. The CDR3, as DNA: TGTGCCAGCAGTTTAGAGTTCAGGGGCCCGCAAGAGACCCAGTACTTC.

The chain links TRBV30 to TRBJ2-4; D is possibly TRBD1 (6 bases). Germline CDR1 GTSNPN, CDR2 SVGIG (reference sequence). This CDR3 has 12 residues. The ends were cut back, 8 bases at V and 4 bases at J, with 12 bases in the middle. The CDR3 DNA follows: TGTGCCCGTACCGGACAGAAAAACATTCAGTACTTC. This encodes CARTGQKNIQYF.

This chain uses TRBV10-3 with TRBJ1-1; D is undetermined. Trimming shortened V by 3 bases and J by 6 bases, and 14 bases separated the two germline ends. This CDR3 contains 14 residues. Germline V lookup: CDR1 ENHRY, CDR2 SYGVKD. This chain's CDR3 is CAISETLSAAEAFF. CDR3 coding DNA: TGTGCCATCAGTGAAACCCTCTCGGCGGCTGAAGCTTTCTTT.

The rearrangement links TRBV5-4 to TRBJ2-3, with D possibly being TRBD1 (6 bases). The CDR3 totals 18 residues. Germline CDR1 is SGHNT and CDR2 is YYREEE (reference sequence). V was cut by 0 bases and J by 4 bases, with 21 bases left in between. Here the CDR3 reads CASSLEHRASVWADTQYF. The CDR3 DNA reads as TGTGCCAGCAGCTTGGAACACAGGGCCAGCGTGTGGGCAGATACGCAGTATTTT.

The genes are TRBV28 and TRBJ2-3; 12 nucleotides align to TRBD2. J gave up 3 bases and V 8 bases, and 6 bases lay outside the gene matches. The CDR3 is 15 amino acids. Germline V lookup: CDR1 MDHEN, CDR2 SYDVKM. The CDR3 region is CASDLAGGPTDTQYF. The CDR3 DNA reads TGTGCCAGCGACCTAGCGGGAGGGCCGACAGATACGCAGTATTTT.

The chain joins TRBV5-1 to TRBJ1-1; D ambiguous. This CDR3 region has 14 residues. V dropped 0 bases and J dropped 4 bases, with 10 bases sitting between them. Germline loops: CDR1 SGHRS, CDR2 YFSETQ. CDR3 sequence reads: CASSLGVDTTEAFF. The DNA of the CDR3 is TGCGCCAGCAGCTTGGGCGTAGATACCACTGAAGCTTTCTTT.

The CDR3 sequence is CASSSGTSTYNEQFF. The DNA of the CDR3 is TGTGCCAGCAGCTCCGGGACTAGCACCTACAATGAGCAGTTCTTC. This chain connects TRBV11-2 to TRBJ2-1; 9 positions match TRBD2. The CDR3 extends over 15 amino acids. The V segment lost 4 bases and the J segment 2 bases; nucleotides outside the gene matches: 3. Per the germline V gene, CDR1 is SGHAT and CDR2 is FQNNGV.

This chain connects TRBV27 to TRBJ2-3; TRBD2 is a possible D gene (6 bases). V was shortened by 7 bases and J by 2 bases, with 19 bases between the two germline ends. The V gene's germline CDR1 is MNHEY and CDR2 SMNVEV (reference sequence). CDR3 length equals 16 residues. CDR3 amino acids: CASNRAGTHFTDTQYF. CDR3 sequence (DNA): TGTGCCAGCAACCGAGCCGGGACTCACTTCACAGATACGCAGTATTTT.

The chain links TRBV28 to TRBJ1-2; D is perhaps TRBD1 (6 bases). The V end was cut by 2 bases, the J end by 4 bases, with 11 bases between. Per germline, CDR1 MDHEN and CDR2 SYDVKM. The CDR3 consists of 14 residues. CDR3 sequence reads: CASSLSRGGYGYTF. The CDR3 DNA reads TGTGCCAGCAGTTTAAGCAGGGGAGGCTATGGCTACACCTTC.